The 27 T cell receptor beta chains reported below all come from one sample, sequenced in a study of shared clonotypes between healthy human individuals. Measured with immunoSEQ multiplex PCR; TCRdb has only the in-frame clones, and not every one. Altogether 800,000 to 950,000 clones are present, about 96% being singletons, with the ten largest covering about 0.21%. Only CD45RO-negative cells positively selected for CCR7 counted as naive CD8 cells, so terminally differentiated effector memory CD45RA+ cells were excluded. Material for sequencing was naive CD8+ T cells sorted from blood. Receptors were obtained from a man in his thirties or forties in good health.

The chain couples TRBV7-8 to TRBJ2-7; possible D gene TRBD1, 7 bases. The CDR3 length is 16 residues. The ends were cut back, 7 bases at V and 0 bases at J, with 19 bases in the middle. The germline CDR1 and CDR2 sequences are SGHVS and FQNEAQ. CDR3 protein: CASKLVGGGISYEQYF. The DNA of the CDR3 is TGTGCCAGCAAACTTGTAGGAGGGGGCATCTCCTACGAGCAGTACTTC.

The genes are TRBV7-8 and TRBJ2-3, with 8 positions matching TRBD1. This CDR3 contains 16 residues. J lost 2 bases, V lost 5 bases, and 9 bases had no gene match. The V gene's germline CDR1 is SGHVS and CDR2 FQNEAQ. This chain's CDR3 is CASSQRQGLDTDTQYF. The CDR3 DNA reads as TGTGCCAGCAGCCAAAGACAGGGGTTAGACACAGATACGCAGTATTTT.

This clone appeared once. The chain employs TRBV7-6 and TRBJ2-7; a weak D match, TRBD2 (5 bases). The CDR3 covers 14 residues. The ends were cut back, 4 bases at V and 3 bases at J, with 13 bases in the middle. In germline, CDR1 is SGHVS, CDR2 FNYEAQ. CDR3 loop: CASSSDRGFYEQYF. The CDR3 region has the DNA TGTGCCAGCAGCTCGGACCGGGGATTCTACGAGCAGTACTTC.

The V gene is TRBV7-2, the J gene TRBJ2-7; 8 bases are a match to TRBD2. The CDR3 sequence is 15 residues long. The germline CDR1 and CDR2 sequences are SGHTA and FQGNSA. J was trimmed by 3 bases and V by 2 bases; bases with no gene match: 6. The CDR3 DNA follows: TGTGCCAGCAGCTTACTCGCGGGAGGAAACTACGAGCAGTACTTC. Translation gives CASSLLAGGNYEQYF.

Here the CDR3 DNA reads TGTGCCAGTAGTATAGAACTAGCTAGAAATGAGCAGTTCTTC. Protein: CASSIELARNEQFF. The V and J genes are TRBV19 and TRBJ2-1; tentative D call: TRBD2 (6 bases). The V gene's germline CDR1 is LNHDA and CDR2 SQIVND (reference sequence). The CDR3 has 14 residues. Deletions cut 0 bases from V and 7 bases from J, with 10 bases between.

The rearrangement joins TRBV6-5 to TRBJ1-2, with D tentatively TRBD1 (6 bases). The V end was cut by 5 bases, the J end by 8 bases, with 21 bases between. The germline gives CDR1 MNHEY, CDR2 SVGAGI. This CDR3 has 15 amino acids. This CDR3 is CASSHPPGTKTGYTF. In nucleotides, the CDR3 is TGTGCCAGCAGTCACCCCCCCGGGACAAAGACAGGCTACACCTTC.

The J gene is TRBJ1-5, the V gene TRBV19, with 7 bases lining up with TRBD1. Losses at the gene ends were 8 bases for V and 6 bases for J; bases not matched to a gene: 1. This CDR3 has 11 residues. Germline CDR1 reads LNHDA; CDR2 reads SQIVND (reference sequence). CDR3 amino acids: CASSGGQPQHF. In DNA, the CDR3 is TGTGCCAGTTCAGGGGGTCAGCCCCAGCATTTT.

J is TRBJ2-5 and V is TRBV6-5, with 8 bases matching TRBD1. Germline trimming cut 8 bases from V and 4 bases from J; bases unmatched to any gene: 6. Germline CDR1 and CDR2: MNHEY and SVGAGI. CDR3 length equals 13 residues. DNA for the CDR3: TGTGCCAGCTCAGGGGGCACAGGAGAGACCCAGTACTTC. Translation: CASSGGTGETQYF.

For this clone: This sample includes further DNA sequences coding for the same CDR3. The chain carries TRBV30 and TRBJ2-7; D is unclear. The germline V gene encodes CDR1 GTSNPN and CDR2 SVGIG (reference sequence). Deletions cut 4 bases from V and 3 bases from J, with 10 bases between. The CDR3 is made up of 12 amino acids. The chain's CDR3 is CAWTGPSYEQYF. The CDR3, as DNA: TGTGCCTGGACCGGGCCCAGCTACGAGCAGTACTTC.

This clone occurred a few times. The chain employs TRBV27 and TRBJ2-3; TRBD2 matches at 11 bases. The CDR3 has 15 residues. Germline trimming cut 5 bases from V and 5 bases from J; bases unmatched to any gene: 6. Germline CDR1 reads MNHEY; CDR2 reads SMNVEV (reference sequence). CDR3 in DNA: TGTGCCAGCAGTGACGTAGCGGGAGGGGAAGATACGCAGTATTTT. Translating gives CASSDVAGGEDTQYF.

The chain is built from TRBV14 and TRBJ2-7, with TRBD2 as a possible D gene (6 bases). Germline V gene lookup returns CDR1 SGHDN and CDR2 FVKESK. The V gene lost 0 bases and the J gene lost 2 bases, with 20 bases spanning the gap. The CDR3 extends over 18 amino acids. CDR3 nucleotides: TGTGCCAGCAGCCAAGATGTATCAAAGCTAGCGTCGGCCTACGAGCAGTACTTC. Translating gives CASSQDVSKLASAYEQYF.

This chain connects TRBV9 to TRBJ2-3, with D possibly being TRBD2 (5 bases). CDR1 SGDLS and CDR2 YYNGEE come from the germline V gene. The CDR3 is made up of 17 amino acids. V was trimmed by 3 bases and J by 0 bases, leaving 17 bases between them. Written as DNA, the CDR3 is TGTGCCAGCAGCGCCCCCGTGAGGGATTTTAGCACAGATACGCAGTATTTT. Amino acid sequence: CASSAPVRDFSTDTQYF.

This chain uses TRBV6-1 with TRBJ2-1; D remains unclear. Trimming took off 6 bases at V and 4 bases at J, with 10 bases between the two ends. The CDR3 runs 13 residues. Germline-derived CDR1 and CDR2 are MNHNS and SASEGT. CDR3 DNA: TGTGCCAGCAGGGTAGACAATTACAATGAGCAGTTCTTC. This sequence encodes CASRVDNYNEQFF.

This chain joins TRBV7-2 and TRBJ2-1, with D unclear. The CDR3 runs to 18 residues. Germline CDR1 and CDR2: SGHTA and FQGNSA. The germline V and J ends were trimmed by 5 bases and 0 bases, with 20 bases remaining between them. The DNA of the CDR3 is TGTGCCAGCAGCCATACATGGACCCACGAAAGCTCCTACAATGAGCAGTTCTTC. Translation: CASSHTWTHESSYNEQFF.

The V and J genes are TRBV4-3 and TRBJ2-3; 10 bases are shared with TRBD2. The J segment lost 3 bases and the V segment lost 2 bases, leaving 5 bases of the junction unmatched. Looked up from germline, CDR1 is LGHNA and CDR2 is YSLEER. The CDR3 sequence is 16 residues long. The chain's CDR3 is CASSQKSSGRTDTQYF. The DNA of the CDR3 is TGCGCCAGCAGCCAAAAGTCTAGCGGGAGAACAGATACGCAGTATTTT.

This sequence joins TRBV11-2 and TRBJ2-5; 8 bases match TRBD2. From germline, CDR1 is SGHAT and CDR2 FQNNGV. The J segment lost 1 base and the V segment lost 3 bases, leaving 7 bases of the junction unmatched. The CDR3 spans 16 residues. CDR3 DNA: TGTGCCAGCAGCTTTGGGACTAGTTCCCCCCAAGAGACCCAGTACTTC. This encodes CASSFGTSSPQETQYF.

The J gene is TRBJ2-3, the V gene TRBV11-3; tentatively, D is TRBD2 (5 bases). CDR1 and CDR2 from the germline V gene are SGHNT and YENEEA. The CDR3 spans 17 residues. V was shortened by 1 base and J by 0 bases, with 14 bases between the two germline ends. The CDR3 DNA sequence: TGTGCCAGCAGCTTAGGTGGCGCGGGCTCTAGCACAGATACGCAGTATTTT. Translated, it gives CASSLGGAGSSTDTQYF.

The chain links TRBV6-6 to TRBJ2-5, with TRBD1 matching 7 bases. CDR3 length equals 16 residues. J was trimmed by 3 bases and V by 6 bases; bases with no gene match: 13. Germline loops: CDR1 MNHNY, CDR2 SVGAGI (reference sequence). The CDR3 nucleotides are TGTGCCAGCAGATTAACAACAGGGGTTGTAGAAGAGACCCAGTACTTC. Amino acid sequence: CASRLTTGVVEETQYF.

The chain couples TRBV25-1 to TRBJ2-7; 7 nucleotides match TRBD2. CDR1 is MGHDK, CDR2 SYGVNS, per germline. The J segment lost 5 bases and the V segment lost 1 base, leaving 14 bases of the junction unmatched. There are 17 residues in the CDR3. The CDR3 DNA reads TGTGCCAGCAGTGAATTCGGGGGGAGGGCCGCTTCCCACGAGCAGTACTTC. Translated: CASSEFGGRAASHEQYF.

The J gene is TRBJ2-1, the V gene TRBV6-5, with TRBD2 as a possible D gene (5 bases). V was clipped by 5 bases and J by 4 bases, with 12 bases between them. Germline assignment: CDR1 MNHEY and CDR2 SVGAGI. The CDR3 is 14 residues long. The CDR3 DNA reads TGTGCCAGCAGTCCGAACCGGGATTACAATGAGCAGTTCTTC. This translates into CASSPNRDYNEQFF.

The chain is built from TRBV25-1 and TRBJ2-7, with 7 bases fitting TRBD1. V trimming: 8 bases; J trimming: 4 bases; junction bases outside the gene matches: 11. The CDR3 extends over 14 amino acids. CDR1 is MGHDK and CDR2 is SYGVNS in the germline V gene. CDR3 region: CASAKTGIRYEQYF. Written as DNA, the CDR3 is TGTGCCAGCGCAAAGACAGGGATAAGATACGAGCAGTACTTC.

The chain recombines TRBV7-9 with TRBJ2-1; TRBD2 aligns across 7 bases. The CDR3 is 16 amino acids. Germline CDR1 SEHNR, CDR2 FQNEAQ (reference sequence). The V segment lost 2 bases and the J segment 10 bases; nucleotides outside the gene matches: 14. CDR3 DNA: TGTGCCAGCAGCTTAACACCTAGCGGTGTCTTACAAGAGCAGTTCTTC. Its translation is CASSLTPSGVLQEQFF.

This rearrangement joins TRBV9 to TRBJ2-1, with 11 bases identical to TRBD2. This CDR3 is built from 19 residues. J gave up 8 bases and V 4 bases, and 20 bases lay outside the gene matches. Germline loops: CDR1 SGDLS, CDR2 YYNGEE. CDR3 sequence reads: CASSRPLAGGSFVGYEQFF. CDR3 nucleotide sequence: TGTGCCAGCAGCCGTCCTCTAGCGGGAGGCTCTTTCGTCGGCTATGAGCAGTTCTTC.

CDR3 in amino acids: CASSPIHGLQGEQFF. In nucleotides, the CDR3 is TGCGCCAGCAGCCCGATCCATGGCCTCCAGGGCGAGCAGTTCTTC. J is TRBJ2-1 and V is TRBV4-1; D may be TRBD1 (5 bases). Germline-derived CDR1 and CDR2 are MGHRA and YSYEKL. This CDR3 is 15 amino acids long. The V end was cut by 4 bases, the J end by 10 bases, with 20 bases between.

The chain couples TRBV29-1 to TRBJ1-2, with a possible D match to TRBD1 (5 bases). The CDR3 covers 13 residues. With 6 bases removed from V and 4 bases from J, the gap between germline ends came to 15 bases. Germline CDR1 and CDR2: SQVTM and ANQGSEA. CDR3 bases: TGCAGCGTGAAAGATACAGGCCTCTATGGCTACACCTTC. Protein product: CSVKDTGLYGYTF.

The chain couples TRBV4-1 to TRBJ1-2, with 11 bases matching TRBD1. Germline V CDR1 and CDR2: MGHRA, YSYEKL. The J segment lost 8 bases and the V segment lost 3 bases, leaving 5 bases of the junction unmatched. The CDR3 totals 14 residues. The CDR3 loop reads CASSQGQGESGYTF. Written as DNA, the CDR3 is TGCGCCAGCAGCCAGGGACAGGGGGAGTCGGGCTACACCTTC.

This chain uses TRBV5-6 with TRBJ2-2; 8 bases are a match to TRBD2. The V gene's germline CDR1 is SGHDT and CDR2 YYEEEE. V was clipped by 6 bases and J by 2 bases; unmatched bases: 6. The CDR3 sequence is 15 residues long. The CDR3 DNA sequence: TGTGCCAGCATCCCGGGACTAGAAAACACCGGGGAGCTGTTTTTT. The encoded protein is CASIPGLENTGELFF.